A single sample is the source of the 29 T cell receptor beta chains below, sequenced in a study of PD-1 blockade in classical Hodgkin lymphoma. Time point of the sample: newly diagnosed, previously untreated cHL patient sample. Generated by immunoSEQ multiplex PCR, the TCRdb table keeps only in-frame clones and is missing some. The data hold roughly 70,000 clones, with roughly 92% observed a single time. The sample taken for sequencing was peripheral blood mononuclear cells (PBMCs). The source of these receptors is a human donor with classical Hodgkin lymphoma.

The J gene is TRBJ2-1, the V gene TRBV5-1, with 13 bases fitting TRBD2. Germline-derived CDR1 and CDR2 are SGHRS and YFSETQ. This CDR3 region has 15 residues. J gave up 12 bases and V 6 bases, and 12 bases lay outside the gene matches. DNA of the CDR3: TGCGCCAGCACCTTACTAGCGGGAGGGCCCGGGGGGCAGTTCTTC. This sequence encodes CASTLLAGGPGGQFF. Drawing the rest from reference TRBV5-1 and TRBJ2-1, the complete variable domain is KAGVTQTPRYLIKTRGQQVTLSCSPISGHRSVSWYQQTPGQGLQFLFEYFSETQRNKGNFPGRFSGRQFSNSRSEMNVSTLELGDSALYLCASTLLAGGPGGQFFGPGTRLTVL.

In this sample, this clone turned up a few times. The V and J genes are TRBV29-1 and TRBJ1-1; D possibly corresponds to TRBD1 (6 bases). V lost 6 bases, J lost 5 bases, and 13 bases lay in between. CDR1 and CDR2 from the germline V gene are SQVTM and ANQGSEA. The length of the CDR3 is 12 residues. The CDR3 nucleotides read TGCAGCGTACCACAGGGTGAGACTGAAGCTTTCTTT. This translates into CSVPQGETEAFF.

V is TRBV7-8 and J is TRBJ2-7; D perhaps matches TRBD2 (5 bases). The CDR3 is 14 residues long. Looked up from germline, CDR1 is SGHVS and CDR2 is FQNEAQ. Trimming took off 2 bases at V and 0 bases at J, with 8 bases between the two ends. This CDR3 is CASSLMGSSYEQYF. DNA for the CDR3: TGTGCCAGCAGCTTAATGGGGAGCTCCTACGAGCAGTACTTC. The entire variable domain, with the rest obtained from reference TRBV7-8 and TRBJ2-7, is as follows: GAGVSQSPRYKVAKRGQDVALRCDPISGHVSLFWYQQALGQGPEFLTYFQNEAQLDKSGLPSDRFFAERPEGSVSTLKIQRTQQEDSAVYLCASSLMGSSYEQYFGPGTRLTVT.

This rearrangement joins TRBV19 to TRBJ1-1; 9 nucleotides align to TRBD1. Germline lookup yields CDR1 LNHDA and CDR2 SQIVND (reference sequence). V shed 10 bases and J 5 bases; nucleotides not matched to a gene: 11. The CDR3 covers 14 residues. The CDR3: CATQTGGVGTEAFF. The CDR3 bases are TGTGCCACCCAGACAGGGGGGGTCGGGACTGAAGCTTTCTTT.

The chain carries TRBV28 and TRBJ1-4; D might be TRBD1 (6 bases). There are 13 residues in the CDR3. Trimming shortened V by 1 base and J by 6 bases, and 6 bases separated the two germline ends. Germline lookup yields CDR1 MDHEN and CDR2 SYDVKM. The CDR3 here is CASSLSGDEKLFF. The DNA for the CDR3 is TGTGCCAGCAGTTTATCAGGGGATGAAAAACTGTTTTTT.

V usage is TRBV13 and J usage is TRBJ1-1; D is undetermined. The CDR3 spans 16 residues. V was clipped by 0 bases and J by 1 base, with 12 bases between them. From germline, CDR1 is PRHDT and CDR2 FYEKMQ (reference sequence). The CDR3 DNA is TGTGCCAGCAGCTTAGGTTCTTTGTCTAGGAACACTGAAGCTTTCTTT. Translating it yields CASSLGSLSRNTEAFF.

The gene calls are TRBV13 and TRBJ1-2; TRBD1 matches at 7 bases. Unmatched junction bases numbered 19, after V lost 6 bases and J lost 3 bases. The CDR3 totals 18 residues. Germline V gene sequence: CDR1 PRHDT, CDR2 FYEKMQ (reference sequence). The CDR3 here is CASSSTGGTEATDYGYTF. The CDR3 DNA is TGTGCCAGCAGTTCGACCGGCGGGACAGAGGCTACGGACTATGGCTACACCTTC. Looking up the rest from reference TRBV13 and TRBJ1-2 gives the full variable domain: AAGVIQSPRHLIKEKRETATLKCYPIPRHDTVYWYQQGPGQDPQFLISFYEKMQSDKGSIPDRFSAQQFSDYHSELNMSSLELGDSALYFCASSSTGGTEATDYGYTFGSGTRLTVV.

The rearrangement joins TRBV7-2 to TRBJ1-2; D possibly corresponds to TRBD1 (6 bases). V was clipped by 2 bases and J by 8 bases, with 18 bases between them. The germline CDR1 and CDR2 sequences are SGHTA and FQGNSA. This CDR3 contains 15 residues. The CDR3, as DNA: TGTGCCAGCAGCTTACAACAGGGTGGGATAGGGGGCTACACCTTC. It translates to CASSLQQGGIGGYTF. Variable domain in full (rest from reference TRBV7-2 and TRBJ1-2): GAGVSQSPSNKVTEKGKDVELRCDPISGHTALYWYRQSLGQGLEFLIYFQGNSAPDKSGLPSDRFSAERTGGSVSTLTIQRTQQEDSAVYLCASSLQQGGIGGYTFGSGTRLTVV.

The rearrangement joins TRBV9 to TRBJ2-1; unclear D gene. The V end lost 1 base, the J end lost 7 bases, and 6 bases lay between the germline ends. Germline lookup yields CDR1 SGDLS and CDR2 YYNGEE. The CDR3 spans 12 residues. CDR3 protein: CASSVSENEQFF. The CDR3 nucleotides are TGTGCCAGCAGCGTATCGGAGAATGAGCAGTTCTTC.

The chain carries TRBV5-1 and TRBJ2-1; 9 positions agree with TRBD1. This CDR3 is 16 amino acids long. Germline CDR1 SGHRS, CDR2 YFSETQ. Losses at the gene ends were 4 bases for V and 8 bases for J; bases not matched to a gene: 13. CDR3 bases: TGCGCCAGCAGCGCCCCCCCGGGACAGGGCAGAGATGAGCAGTTCTTC. It specifies CASSAPPGQGRDEQFF.

This chain uses TRBV7-2 with TRBJ1-2, with 8 bases fitting TRBD1. V was clipped by 7 bases and J by 7 bases; unmatched bases: 14. This CDR3 has 15 amino acids. Germline lookup yields CDR1 SGHTA and CDR2 FQGNSA. The CDR3 is CASNTNAGGAGGYTF. CDR3 DNA sequence: TGTGCCAGCAACACAAATGCAGGGGGCGCGGGTGGCTACACCTTC.

The V and J genes are TRBV7-2 and TRBJ2-5, with D perhaps matching TRBD1 or TRBD2 (5 bases each). Germline loops: CDR1 SGHTA, CDR2 FQGNSA. The germline V and J ends were trimmed by 5 bases and 3 bases, with 16 bases remaining between them. The CDR3 loop spans 15 amino acids. The CDR3 protein is CASSRGGRAEETQYF. The CDR3 DNA is TGTGCCAGCAGCCGGGGTGGCAGGGCGGAAGAGACCCAGTACTTC.

V usage is TRBV18 and J usage is TRBJ2-3; D possibly corresponds to TRBD2 (8 bases). The CDR3 consists of 16 residues. CDR1 KGHSH and CDR2 LQKENI come from the germline V gene. The V gene lost 4 bases and the J gene lost 5 bases, with 19 bases spanning the gap. The CDR3, as DNA: TGTGCCAGCTCACAAGGGACAGCGGGAGCTGAAGATACGCAGTATTTT. It specifies CASSQGTAGAEDTQYF.

The rearrangement links TRBV28 to TRBJ1-6; D gene unclear. The CDR3 has 12 amino acids. Per germline, CDR1 MDHEN and CDR2 SYDVKM. Trimming took 3 bases from V and 8 from J, leaving 5 bases between them. CDR3 coding DNA: TGTGCCAGCAGTTTCCCGTATTCACCCCTCCACTTT. This translates into CASSFPYSPLHF.

The sample holds one count of this clone. The chain links TRBV9 to TRBJ1-3, with TRBD1 matching over 10 bases. In germline, CDR1 is SGDLS, CDR2 YYNGEE. Trimming took 4 bases from V and 3 from J; bases not matched to a gene: 7. The CDR3 length is 16 residues. The CDR3 loop reads CASSFPGTGVGNTIYF. The CDR3 DNA reads as TGTGCCAGCAGCTTTCCCGGGACAGGGGTTGGAAACACCATATATTTT.

The chain joins TRBV5-1 to TRBJ2-1; 9 nucleotides line up with TRBD2. The V segment lost 3 bases and the J segment 4 bases; nucleotides outside the gene matches: 5. There are 15 residues in the CDR3. From germline, CDR1 is SGHRS and CDR2 YFSETQ. The CDR3 loop reads CASSSGTSLYNEQFF. The CDR3 DNA sequence: TGCGCCAGCAGCTCAGGGACTAGCTTATACAATGAGCAGTTCTTC.

The V call is TRBV7-2, the J call TRBJ1-1; 8 nucleotides agree with TRBD1. The V gene's germline CDR1 is SGHTA and CDR2 FQGNSA. The CDR3 runs to 19 residues. V shed 6 bases, J shed 8 bases, and the junction held 26 bases outside the gene matches. The CDR3 DNA sequence: TGTGCCAGCAGTCCCTCAGGGGGCGCACTATCGCGCGGAGAGATCGAAGCTTTCTTT. Its protein product is CASSPSGGALSRGEIEAFF.

The gene calls are TRBV2 and TRBJ1-5; 7 bases fit TRBD1. This CDR3 has 19 residues. Trimming removed 2 bases from V and 6 bases from J; junction bases left unmatched: 19. Germline V gene lookup returns CDR1 SNHLY and CDR2 FYNNEI. DNA for the CDR3: TGTGCCAGCAGTGAAAGGGTCGGAGAAGGGGGCGCGTTGACTCAGCCCCAGCATTTT. This translates into CASSERVGEGGALTQPQHF.

The chain carries TRBV6-1 and TRBJ2-5; the D gene is possibly TRBD2 (6 bases). In germline, CDR1 is MNHNS, CDR2 SASEGT. V was trimmed by 11 bases and J by 5 bases, leaving 15 bases between them. CDR3 size: 12 residues. CDR3 sequence: CALRGSTETQYF. CDR3 nucleotide sequence: TGTGCCCTACGGGGGTCTACGGAGACCCAGTACTTC.

The CDR3 nucleotides are TGTGCCAGCAGCTTATTCGGGGCTGTGAACACTGAAGCTTTCTTT. It specifies CASSLFGAVNTEAFF. The V gene is TRBV7-8, the J gene TRBJ1-1; D is possibly TRBD1 (5 bases). The germline V gene has CDR1 SGHVS and CDR2 FQNEAQ. The V end was cut by 2 bases, the J end by 0 bases, with 10 bases between. The CDR3 sequence is 15 residues long.

J is TRBJ2-1 and V is TRBV9, with 8 nucleotides matching TRBD1. Germline lookup yields CDR1 SGDLS and CDR2 YYNGEE. The V gene end was trimmed by 2 bases and the J gene end by 0 bases; junction bases not matched to a gene: 4. The CDR3 consists of 16 residues. The CDR3 loop reads CASSVRGQVSYNEQFF. CDR3 nucleotides: TGTGCCAGCAGCGTCCGGGGACAGGTCTCCTACAATGAGCAGTTCTTC.

The chain has TRBV5-5 and TRBJ1-5; the D gene is possibly TRBD1 (5 bases). This CDR3 has 16 amino acids. Trimming took off 4 bases at V and 0 bases at J, with 14 bases between the two ends. Germline CDR1 SGHKS, CDR2 YYEKEE (reference sequence). The CDR3 reads CASSLTTGYSNQPQHF. DNA for the CDR3: TGTGCCAGCAGCCTCACTACAGGATATAGCAATCAGCCCCAGCATTTT.

Notes on this clone: Its ends do not fully match the called genes, so a read error is possible. This sequence joins TRBV18 and TRBJ1-2; no definite D call. CDR1 is KGHSH and CDR2 is LQKENI in the germline V gene. The CDR3 extends over 13 amino acids. The DNA of the CDR3 is TGTGCCAGCTCTCAAACTCTTACCGGACGAGAGAACTTC. Its translation is CASSQTLTGRENF.

This clone appeared once. The chain employs TRBV5-1 and TRBJ1-2, with D unresolved. CDR1 is SGHRS and CDR2 is YFSETQ in the germline V gene. This CDR3 is built from 12 residues. V lost 1 base and J 7 bases, leaving 8 bases between the germline ends. The CDR3 loop is CASSLWAGGYTF. CDR3 coding DNA: TGCGCCAGCAGCTTGTGGGCGGGTGGCTACACCTTC.

This chain joins TRBV5-1 and TRBJ1-1; no clear D gene. The CDR3 covers 14 residues. Trimming removed 4 bases at V and 0 bases at J, with 10 bases between. Germline V CDR1 and CDR2: SGHRS, YFSETQ. CDR3 amino acids: CASSPLDVNTEAFF. In DNA, the CDR3 is TGCGCCAGCAGCCCCCTGGACGTGAACACTGAAGCTTTCTTT.

The chain joins TRBV29-1 to TRBJ1-2; 10 bases line up with TRBD1. This CDR3 spans 11 amino acids. After removal of 7 bases from V and 6 bases from J, the junction contained 2 bases not matched to a gene. CDR1 SQVTM and CDR2 ANQGSEA come from the germline V gene. The DNA of the CDR3 is TGCAGCGCTGACAGGGGGCATGGCTACACCTTC. Protein: CSADRGHGYTF.

V and J are TRBV28 and TRBJ1-2; 7 bases are a match to TRBD1. This CDR3 has 13 residues. V lost 6 bases to trimming and J lost 8 bases; unmatched junction nucleotides: 9. Germline V gives CDR1 MDHEN, CDR2 SYDVKM. The CDR3: CASRPTGRDGYTF. The CDR3 bases are TGTGCCAGCAGGCCGACAGGGCGGGACGGCTACACCTTC.

The V call is TRBV10-3, the J call TRBJ2-5; no clear D gene. V gave up 4 bases and J gave up 5 bases, with 11 bases separating them. CDR1 ENHRY and CDR2 SYGVKD come from the germline V gene. CDR3 length equals 13 residues. CDR3 in DNA: TGTGCCATCAGTGTTAGGGTTCAGGAGACCCAGTACTTC. Its protein product is CAISVRVQETQYF.

The V call is TRBV19, the J call TRBJ2-1, with D possibly TRBD1 on 6 matching bases. V was shortened by 4 bases and J by 8 bases, with 15 bases between the two germline ends. CDR3 length equals 14 residues. The germline V gene has CDR1 LNHDA and CDR2 SQIVND (reference sequence). The chain's CDR3 is CASSTSRGPDEQFF. CDR3 in DNA: TGTGCCAGTAGTACGTCCAGGGGTCCGGATGAGCAGTTCTTC.